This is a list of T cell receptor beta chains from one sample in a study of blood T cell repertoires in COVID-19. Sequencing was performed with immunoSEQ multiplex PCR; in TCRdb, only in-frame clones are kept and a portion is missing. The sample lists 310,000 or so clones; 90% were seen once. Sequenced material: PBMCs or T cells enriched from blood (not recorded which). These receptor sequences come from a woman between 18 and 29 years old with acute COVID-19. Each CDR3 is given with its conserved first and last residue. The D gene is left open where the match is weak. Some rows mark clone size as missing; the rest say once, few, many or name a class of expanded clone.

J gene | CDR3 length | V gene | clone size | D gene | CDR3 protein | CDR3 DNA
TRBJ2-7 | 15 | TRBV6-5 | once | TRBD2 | CASTGGTSGSPEQYF | TGTGCCAGCACAGGGGGGACTAGCGGGAGTCCCGAGCAGTACTTC
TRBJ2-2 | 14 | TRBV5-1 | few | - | CASSLGRGTGELFF | TGCGCCAGCAGCTTGGGCAGGGGCACCGGGGAGCTGTTTTTT
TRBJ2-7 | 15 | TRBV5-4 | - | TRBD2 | CASTHQAGGFYEQYF | TGTGCCAGCACCCATCAAGCGGGAGGGTTCTACGAGCAGTACTTC
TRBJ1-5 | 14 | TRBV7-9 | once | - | CASSLGSGVQPQHF | TGTGCCAGCAGCTTAGGGTCAGGGGTTCAGCCCCAGCATTTT
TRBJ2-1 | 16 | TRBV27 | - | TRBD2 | CASSPGSRELANEQFF | TGTGCCAGCAGCCCCGGCTCGCGGGAGTTGGCCAATGAGCAGTTCTTC
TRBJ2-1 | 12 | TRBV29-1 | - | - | CSVEEAAGEQFF | TGCAGCGTTGAAGAGGCGGCTGGTGAGCAGTTCTTC
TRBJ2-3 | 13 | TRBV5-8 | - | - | CASTLRGTDTQYF | TGTGCCAGCACCCTCCGGGGAACAGATACGCAGTATTTT
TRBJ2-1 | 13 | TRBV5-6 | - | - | CASSLLGDNEQFF | TGTGCCAGCAGTCTCCTCGGGGATAATGAGCAGTTCTTC
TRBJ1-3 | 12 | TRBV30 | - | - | CAWSSSGNTIYF | TGTGCCTGGTCGAGCTCTGGAAACACCATATATTTT
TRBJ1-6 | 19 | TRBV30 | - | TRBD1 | CAWSPNRSFGTGLLSPLHF | TGTGCCTGGAGCCCCAACCGCTCGTTCGGGACAGGCCTTTTGTCACCCCTCCACTTT
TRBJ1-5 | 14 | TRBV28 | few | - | CASSSTGSQRPQHF | TGTGCCAGCAGTTCGACAGGTTCCCAAAGGCCCCAGCATTTT
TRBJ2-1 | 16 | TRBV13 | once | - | CASSLGSRGAYNEQFF | TGTGCCAGCAGCTTAGGTTCTCGCGGAGCCTACAATGAGCAGTTCTTC
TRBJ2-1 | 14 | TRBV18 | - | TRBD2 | CASSRVAGNNEQFF | TGTGCCAGCTCAAGGGTAGCGGGTAACAATGAGCAGTTCTTC
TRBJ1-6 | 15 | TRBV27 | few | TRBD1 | CASSPRDRGGSPLHF | TGTGCCAGCAGTCCTCGGGACAGGGGTGGTTCACCCCTCCACTTT
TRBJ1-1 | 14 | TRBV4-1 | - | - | CASSRERLNTEAFF | TGCGCCAGCAGCCGCGAGAGGTTGAACACTGAAGCTTTCTTT
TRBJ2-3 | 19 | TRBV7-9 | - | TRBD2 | CASSAGLAGISFSTDTQYF | TGTGCCAGCAGCGCGGGACTAGCGGGAATCTCCTTTAGCACAGATACGCAGTATTTT
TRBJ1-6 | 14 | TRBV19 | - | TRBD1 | CASSDDRGNSPLHF | TGTGCCAGTAGTGATGACAGGGGAAATTCACCCCTCCACTTT
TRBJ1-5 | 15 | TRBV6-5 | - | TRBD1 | CASRKGTDWNQPQHF | TGTGCCAGCCGGAAGGGGACAGATTGGAATCAGCCCCAGCATTTT
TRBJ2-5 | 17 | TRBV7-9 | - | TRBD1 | CASSLQQNRGEGETQYF | TGTGCCAGCAGCTTACAGCAAAACAGGGGGGAAGGAGAGACCCAGTACTTC
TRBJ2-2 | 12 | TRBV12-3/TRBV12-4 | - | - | CASRIAAGELFF | TGTGCCAGCAGAATAGCCGCCGGGGAGCTGTTTTTT
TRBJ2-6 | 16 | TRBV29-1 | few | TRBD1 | CSALDRGESGANVLTF | TGCAGCGCCCTAGACAGGGGAGAGTCTGGGGCCAACGTCCTGACTTTC
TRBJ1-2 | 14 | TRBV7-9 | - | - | CASSFPWTDYGYTF | TGTGCCAGCAGCTTCCCGTGGACAGACTATGGCTACACCTTC
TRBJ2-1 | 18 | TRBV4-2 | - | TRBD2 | CASSQAVSSGSSYNEQFF | TGTGCCAGCAGCCAAGCGGTATCTAGCGGTAGCTCCTACAATGAGCAGTTCTTC
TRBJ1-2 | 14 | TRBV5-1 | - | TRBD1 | CASNPGQGFDGYTF | TGCGCCAGTAACCCGGGACAGGGGTTTGATGGCTACACCTTC
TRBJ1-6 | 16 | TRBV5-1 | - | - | CASSLDSGASNSPLHF | TGCGCCAGCAGCTTGGATTCAGGGGCTTCAAATTCACCCCTCCACTTT
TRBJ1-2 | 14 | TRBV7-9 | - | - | CASSLLGRPSGYTF | TGTGCCAGCAGCTTACTAGGTCGACCCAGTGGCTACACCTTC
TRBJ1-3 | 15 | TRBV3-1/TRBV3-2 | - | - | CASSQGRSSGNTIYF | TGTGCCAGCAGCCAAGGGCGGAGCTCTGGAAACACCATATATTTT
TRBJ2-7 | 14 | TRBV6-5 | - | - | CASITPAERYEQYF | TGTGCCAGCATCACACCCGCGGAACGCTACGAGCAGTACTTC
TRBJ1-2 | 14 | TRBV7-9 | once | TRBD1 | CASSLTTGNYGYTF | TGTGCCAGCAGCTTAACGACAGGGAACTATGGCTACACCTTC
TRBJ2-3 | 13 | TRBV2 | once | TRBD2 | CASRQRETDTQYF | TGTGCCAGCAGGCAGCGGGAGACAGATACGCAGTATTTT
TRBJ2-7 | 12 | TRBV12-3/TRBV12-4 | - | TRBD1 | CASTTGGYEQYF | TGTGCCAGCACCACAGGGGGCTACGAGCAGTACTTC
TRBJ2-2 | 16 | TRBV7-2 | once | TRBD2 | CASSKTSGRYSGELFF | TGTGCCAGCAGCAAGACTAGCGGGAGGTATAGCGGGGAGCTGTTTTTT
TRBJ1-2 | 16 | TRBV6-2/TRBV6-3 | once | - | CASSYVTGRVDYGYTF | TGTGCCAGCAGTTACGTAACCGGGAGGGTCGACTATGGCTACACCTTC
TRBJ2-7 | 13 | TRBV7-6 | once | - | CASSSGQSYEQYF | TGTGCCAGCAGCTCGGGACAATCCTACGAGCAGTACTTC
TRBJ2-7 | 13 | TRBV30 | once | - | CAWSTGLSDEQYF | TGTGCCTGGAGTACCGGACTGTCCGACGAGCAGTACTTC
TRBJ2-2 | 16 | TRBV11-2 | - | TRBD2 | CATLPLVGEGTGELFF | TGTGCCACTCTGCCCTTAGTGGGGGAGGGAACCGGGGAGCTGTTTTTT
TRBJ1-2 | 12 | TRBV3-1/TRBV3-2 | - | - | CASSQAPYGYTF | TGTGCCAGCAGCCAAGCCCCTTATGGCTACACCTTC
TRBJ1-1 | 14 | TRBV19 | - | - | CASSPLRVNTEAFF | TGTGCCAGTAGTCCTCTGAGGGTGAACACTGAAGCTTTCTTT
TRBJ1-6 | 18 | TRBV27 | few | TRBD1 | CASKLGGGSGQLSSPLHF | TGTGCCAGCAAACTAGGGGGCGGTTCAGGGCAACTTAGTTCACCCCTCCACTTT
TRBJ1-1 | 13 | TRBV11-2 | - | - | CASSTDLNTEAFF | TGTGCCAGCAGCACGGACTTAAACACTGAAGCTTTCTTT
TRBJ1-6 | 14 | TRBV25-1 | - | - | CASSLREINSPLHF | TGTGCCAGCAGTCTGAGAGAGATTAATTCACCCCTCCACTTT
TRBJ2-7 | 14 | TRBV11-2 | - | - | CASSLVAADYEQYF | TGTGCCAGCAGCTTAGTCGCGGCGGACTACGAGCAGTACTTC
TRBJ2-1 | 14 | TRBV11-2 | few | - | CASSLGQAGNEQFF | TGTGCCAGCAGCTTAGGACAGGCGGGCAATGAGCAGTTCTTC
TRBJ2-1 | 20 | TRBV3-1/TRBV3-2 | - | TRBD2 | CASSPKRLAGGRGSYNEQFF | TGTGCCAGCAGCCCAAAGAGGCTAGCGGGAGGGCGGGGGTCCTACAATGAGCAGTTCTTC
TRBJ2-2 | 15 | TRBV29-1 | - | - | CSVTVPGRNTGELFF | TGCAGCGTTACAGTTCCGGGAAGGAACACCGGGGAGCTGTTTTTT
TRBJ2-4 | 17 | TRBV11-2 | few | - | CASSLGTMAYLKNIQYF | TGTGCCAGCAGCTTAGGGACTATGGCCTATCTAAAAAACATTCAGTACTTC
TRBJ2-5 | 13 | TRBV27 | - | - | CASSLQNQETQYF | TGTGCCAGCAGTTTACAAAATCAAGAGACCCAGTACTTC
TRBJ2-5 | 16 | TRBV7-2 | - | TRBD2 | CASSSAGGGYQETQYF | TGTGCCAGCTCCTCGGCAGGCGGGGGGTACCAAGAGACCCAGTACTTC
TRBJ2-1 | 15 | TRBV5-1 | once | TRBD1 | CASSLLGQGYNEQFF | TGCGCCAGCAGCTTGTTAGGACAGGGATACAATGAGCAGTTCTTC
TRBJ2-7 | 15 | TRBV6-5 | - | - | CASSYSRGPEYEQYF | TGTGCCAGCAGTTACTCGAGAGGGCCGGAGTACGAGCAGTACTTC
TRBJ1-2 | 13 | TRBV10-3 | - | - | CAISLDGVGGYTF | TGTGCCATCAGTTTGGACGGGGTGGGAGGCTACACCTTC
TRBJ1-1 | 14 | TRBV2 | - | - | CASSVGLWNTEAFF | TGTGCCAGCAGTGTGGGGCTCTGGAACACTGAAGCTTTCTTT
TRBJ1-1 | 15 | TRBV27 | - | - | CASSPRSGERTEAFF | TGTGCCAGCAGTCCCCGTTCAGGGGAGCGAACTGAAGCTTTCTTT
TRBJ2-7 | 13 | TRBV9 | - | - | CASSAAQGYEQYF | TGTGCCAGCAGCGCAGCACAGGGCTACGAGCAGTACTTC